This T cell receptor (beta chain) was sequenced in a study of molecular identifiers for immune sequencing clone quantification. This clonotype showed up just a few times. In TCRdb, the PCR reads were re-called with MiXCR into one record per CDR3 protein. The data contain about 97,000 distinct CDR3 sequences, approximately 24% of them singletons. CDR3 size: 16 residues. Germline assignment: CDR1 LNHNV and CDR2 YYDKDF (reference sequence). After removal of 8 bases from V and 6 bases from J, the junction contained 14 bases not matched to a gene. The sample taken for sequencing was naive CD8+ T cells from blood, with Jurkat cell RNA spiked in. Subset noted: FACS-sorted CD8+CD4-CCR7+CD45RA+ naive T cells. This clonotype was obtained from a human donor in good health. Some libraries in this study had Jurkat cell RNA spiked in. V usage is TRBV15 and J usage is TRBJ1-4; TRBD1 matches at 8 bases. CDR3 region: CATQGAPQGGYEKLFF. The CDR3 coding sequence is TGTGCCACCCAGGGGGCTCCTCAGGGGGGTTATGAAAAACTGTTTTTT.